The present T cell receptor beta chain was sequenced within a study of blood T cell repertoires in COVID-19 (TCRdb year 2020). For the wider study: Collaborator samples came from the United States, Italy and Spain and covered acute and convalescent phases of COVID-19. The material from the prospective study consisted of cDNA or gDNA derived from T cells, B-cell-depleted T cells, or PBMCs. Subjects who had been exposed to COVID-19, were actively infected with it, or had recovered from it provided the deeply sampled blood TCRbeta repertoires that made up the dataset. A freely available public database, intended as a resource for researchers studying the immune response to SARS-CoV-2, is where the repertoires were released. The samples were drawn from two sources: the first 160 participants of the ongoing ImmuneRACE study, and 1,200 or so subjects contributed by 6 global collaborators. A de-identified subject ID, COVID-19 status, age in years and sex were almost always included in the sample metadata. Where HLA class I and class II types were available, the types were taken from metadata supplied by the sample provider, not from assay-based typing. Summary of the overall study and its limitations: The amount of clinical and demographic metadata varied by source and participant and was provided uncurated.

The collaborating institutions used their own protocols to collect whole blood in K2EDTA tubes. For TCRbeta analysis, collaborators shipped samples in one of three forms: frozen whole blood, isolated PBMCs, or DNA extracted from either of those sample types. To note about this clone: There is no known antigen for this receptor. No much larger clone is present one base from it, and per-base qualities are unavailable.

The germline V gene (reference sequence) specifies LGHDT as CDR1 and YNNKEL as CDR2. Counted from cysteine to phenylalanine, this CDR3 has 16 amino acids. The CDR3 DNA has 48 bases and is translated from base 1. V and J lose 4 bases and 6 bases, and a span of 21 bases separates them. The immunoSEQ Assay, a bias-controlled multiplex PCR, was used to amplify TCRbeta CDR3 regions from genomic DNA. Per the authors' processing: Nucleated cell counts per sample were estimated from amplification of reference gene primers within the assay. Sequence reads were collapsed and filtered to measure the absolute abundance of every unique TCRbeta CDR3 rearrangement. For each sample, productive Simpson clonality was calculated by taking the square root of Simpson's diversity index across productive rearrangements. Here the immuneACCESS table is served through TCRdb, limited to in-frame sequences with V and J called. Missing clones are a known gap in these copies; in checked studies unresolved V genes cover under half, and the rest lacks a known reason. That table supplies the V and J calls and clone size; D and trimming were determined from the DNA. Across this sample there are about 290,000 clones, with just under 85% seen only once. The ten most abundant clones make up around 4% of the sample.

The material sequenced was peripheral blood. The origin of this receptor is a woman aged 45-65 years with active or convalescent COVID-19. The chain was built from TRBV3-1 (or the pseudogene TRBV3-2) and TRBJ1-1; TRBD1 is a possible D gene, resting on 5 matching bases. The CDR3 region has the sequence CASSRFGVARGAEAFF. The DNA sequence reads TGTGCCAGCAGCCGGTTTGGGGTCGCGCGGGGCGCTGAAGCTTTCTTT.